The entry that follows covers one T cell receptor (beta chain) sequence. Its recognized antigen is unknown. Per-base quality was not reported, and no clone a single base away is much larger than it. This CDR3 is also generated by other DNA sequences in the sample. TCR CDR3 regions were amplified from genomic DNA by multiplex PCR using the deep immunoSEQ assay. Extracted genomic DNA from each cell subset was spread evenly across all wells of several immunoSEQ 96-well plates, with each plate serving as a replicate. For sorted subsets, around 0.2 ug of genomic DNA, equivalent to some 33,000 T cell genomes, went into each replicate PCR. Purified libraries were quantified with a Qubit 3.0 fluorometer, sized on a Bioanalyzer 2100, and re-quantified with the KAPA Library Quantification kit. A separate single-read 150-cycle Illumina NextSeq 550 flow cell was used to sequence each immunoSEQ 96-well plate. Per the original workflow: The immunoSEQ output contained only junctional sequences without quality scores, so filtering could not match that applied to full-length reads. To assign V/J genes and CDR3, sequences were annotated against IMGT germline references using PyIR, a Python wrapper for IgBLAST v1.9. Reads with weak V/J assignments (E-value above 1e-6), missing CDR3, stop codons, out-of-frame junctions, or ambiguous translated residues were removed. V3J clonotypes were defined as sequences sharing the same inferred V gene, J gene, and CDR3 amino acid sequence. Percentage overlap between repertoires was computed as shared unique clonotypes divided by the size of the smaller repertoire. RTK rarefaction, the Chao1 estimator, and Recon v2.1 estimates of unobserved clonotypes were used to assess repertoire richness. Generation probabilities for all TCRbeta clonotypes obtained by the gDNA method from four donors were computed using OLGA. Drawn from immuneACCESS, this table holds only the in-frame rearrangements with V and J called that TCRdb kept. Clones are partly lost; checked studies trace under half to an unresolved V gene and leave the rest unexplained. From that table come the V and J calls and clone size; the DNA was used to work out D and trimming. The sample table holds 550,000 to 800,000 clones, of which under 80% were seen once. Together, the top ten hold under 2% of the sample.

The data belong to a study of shared clonotypes between healthy human individuals (dated by TCRdb to the early 2020s). Concerning the study at large: Three men and two women, aged 18 to 49 years, made up the cohort. Per donor, three plates each were used for CD4 naive and CD4 memory, two for CD8 naive, and one for CD8 memory. The study deeply sequenced blood TCR repertoires of five healthy adults to estimate repertoire size and the extent of clonotype sharing between individuals. Libraries were prepared and TCR repertoires were sequenced by different laboratories using diverse techniques, in order to increase sequencing depth and limit assay-specific biases. Per donor, leukapheresis produced somewhere between about 0.94 and 8.9 billion PBMCs. General conclusions and limits of the study: Because the study included a small number of donors, the genetic and exposure-history diversity represented was limited. Clonotypes shared by all four sorted-subset donors showed higher generation probabilities than non-shared clonotypes. Sampling was restricted to blood, and TCR repertoires in tissue are likely to differ from TCR repertoires in blood. Rarefaction of sorted-subset datasets indicated incomplete sequencing despite the large sequencing depth. Sharing across several donors was observed for around 5% of naive CD4, over 3% of naive CD8, 2% to 2.5% of memory CD4, and roughly 0.43% of memory CD8 clonotypes. Pairwise subsampling led to the expectation that sequencing depth would affect the degree of clonotype sharing among donors. Estimated clonotype richness was generally larger for naive than for memory subsets.

Healthy HIV-negative adults with no recently reported acute infections or vaccinations were included as donors. Only Caucasian adults living in Nashville, Tennessee, USA were represented among the donors. CD4+ T cells were enriched by magnetic negative selection; naive cells were then positively selected on CD45RA, and the negative fraction formed the memory subset. Blood was obtained by leukapheresis, after which PBMCs were separated by Ficoll-Histopaque density gradient centrifugation and cryopreserved in liquid nitrogen vapor phase. Purity and quantity of every magnetically sorted T cell population were checked by analytical flow cytometry. Genomic DNA was isolated from each sorted fraction and quantified by UV absorbance on a Nanodrop 2000c. Sequencing was carried out using memory CD4+ T cells sorted from blood. According to the study, the label for this sample's cell subset or site signals: CD45RA-negative fraction. This clonotype was sampled from a woman in her twenties or thirties in good health.

The CDR3 reads CASSIQGAGANVLTF. The DNA sequence follows: TGTGCCAGTAGTATCCAGGGAGCTGGGGCCAACGTCCTGACTTTC. The chain links TRBV19 with TRBJ2-6; the D element might be TRBD1 or TRBD2, as each aligns at 5 bases. CDR1 LNHDA and CDR2 SQIVND are derived from the germline V gene (reference sequence). The CDR3 measures 15 amino acids from cysteine to phenylalanine. The CDR3 DNA has 45 bases and is translated from base 1. V lost 3 bases and J lost 2 bases; the stretch between them is 8 bases long.